This record concerns one TCR beta chain sequence. This specimen comes from a study of blood T cell repertoires in COVID-19. Study at large: Sites across the United States, Italy and Spain contributed samples from acute and convalescent COVID-19.

Generated by immunoSEQ multiplex PCR, the TCRdb table keeps only in-frame clones and is missing some. The sample has about 59,000 clones, around 85% seen once; the top ten hold 5.5% to 7%. Germline V gene lookup returns CDR1 LGHDT and CDR2 YNNKEL (reference sequence). This CDR3 contains 13 residues. V was shortened by 4 bases and J by 4 bases, with 9 bases between the two germline ends. The chain couples TRBV3-1 (or the pseudogene TRBV3-2) to TRBJ2-3, with D possibly TRBD1 on 6 matching bases. This clonotype was obtained from a woman in her seventies with acute or convalescent COVID-19. Source material: peripheral blood. CDR3 bases: TGTGCCAGCAGCCCTGGGGGCCCAGATACGCAGTATTTT. Protein: CASSPGGPDTQYF.